The 16 T cell receptor beta chains given below trace back to one sample, sequenced in a study of spatial heterogeneity in lung cancer. TCRdb called the 5' RACE reads again in MiXCR, with one record for every CDR3 protein. The repertoire includes 5,000 to 6,500 distinct CDR3 sequences, 3% to 5% of them detected once, and 12% sits in the top ten. Noted time point: sample taken at primary tumor resection. The specimen comprised normal lung tissue next to the tumor, sampled at surgery. The receptors shown here come from a male donor with early-stage non-small cell lung cancer.

This clonotype came up many times. This rearrangement joins TRBV12-3 or TRBV12-4 to TRBJ2-7; no definite D call. Trimming removed 1 base at V and 0 bases at J, with 7 bases between. This CDR3 contains 14 residues. This chain's CDR3 is CASSLGHPSYEQYF. The CDR3 nucleotides read TGTGCCAGCAGTTTAGGACACCCCTCCTACGAGCAGTACTTC.

This clonotype has ten or more counts. The chain recombines TRBV11-2 with TRBJ2-3; no firm D call. Trimming pared 3 bases from V and 2 bases from J, leaving 12 bases between. The CDR3 runs 15 residues. Germline V gene data show CDR1 as SGHAT and CDR2 as FQNNGV. For the CDR3, the DNA is TGTGCCAGCAGCTTTGGGGTAGGACCCACAGATACGCAGTATTTT. This translates into CASSFGVGPTDTQYF.

Turning to this clonotype: Given the absence of the conserved phenylalanine or tryptophan at the CDR3 end, a read error is likely. V and J are TRBV20-1 and TRBJ2-3, with 11 positions matching TRBD2. Germline assignment: CDR1 DFQATT and CDR2 SNEGSKA (reference sequence). Germline trimming cut 4 bases from V and 4 bases from J; bases unmatched to any gene: 7. CDR3 length equals 15 residues. The CDR3 DNA reads as TGCAGTGCTACGGCTGCGGGACTAGCGGCAGATACGCAGTATTCT. Amino acids: CSATAAGLAADTQYS.

In its sample, this clonotype is medium-sized. The rearrangement joins TRBV2 to TRBJ1-5, with D tentatively TRBD1 (6 bases). The germline CDR1 and CDR2 sequences are SNHLY and FYNNEI. The V and J ends lost 4 bases and 8 bases respectively, with 15 bases between them. The CDR3 sequence is 14 residues long. As DNA, the CDR3 is TGTGCCAGCAGTGCCCGGACAGTTCGAGAGCCCCAGCATTTT. As protein: CASSARTVREPQHF.

This clonotype is termed medium-sized. CDR3 nucleotide sequence: TGTGCCACAGGTTGGGGGAACATGAATTCACCCCTCCACTTT. Encoded protein: CATGWGNMNSPLHF. The chain carries TRBV6-1 and TRBJ1-6; D may be TRBD1 (5 bases). Germline V CDR1 and CDR2: MNHNS, SASEGT. CDR3 length: 14 residues. Between the trimmed V and J ends, which lost 10 bases and 7 bases, there was a span of 17 bases.

This clonotype rates as medium-sized. The chain has TRBV2 and TRBJ1-1; maybe TRBD1 (5 bases). The V end lost 7 bases, the J end lost 0 bases, and 9 bases lay between the germline ends. CDR1 is SNHLY and CDR2 is FYNNEI in the germline V gene. This CDR3 has 13 amino acids. The CDR3 here is CASTRDLNTEAFF. DNA of the CDR3: TGTGCCAGCACCCGGGACCTGAACACTGAAGCTTTCTTT.

At least ten counts were recorded for this clonotype. The chain has TRBV30 and TRBJ1-2, with 8 bases aligning to TRBD1. J lost 7 bases, V lost 5 bases, and 0 bases had no gene match. Germline loops: CDR1 GTSNPN, CDR2 SVGIG (reference sequence). The CDR3 sequence is 10 residues long. The CDR3, as DNA: TGTGCCTGGGACAGGGGTGGCTACACCTTC. The encoded protein is CAWDRGGYTF.

At least ten counts were recorded for this clonotype. The chain links TRBV11-2 to TRBJ1-1; D gene ambiguous. Germline V lookup: CDR1 SGHAT, CDR2 FQNNGV. Trimming pared 1 base from V and 6 bases from J, leaving 6 bases between. The CDR3 extends over 12 amino acids. The CDR3 is CASSLGLAEAFF. In nucleotides, the CDR3 is TGTGCCAGCAGCTTAGGCCTCGCTGAAGCTTTCTTT.

Comments on this clonotype: This may be a read error: a much more frequent sequence differs by one nucleotide. The gene calls are TRBV15 and TRBJ2-7; perhaps D is TRBD1 or TRBD2 (5 bases each). Germline values: CDR1 LNHNV, CDR2 YYDKDF (reference sequence). The CDR3 contains 13 residues. The CDR3 reads CVTSRGEMIEQYF. The DNA of the CDR3 is TGTGTCACCAGCAGAGGGGAGATGATCGAGCAGTACTTC.

This clonotype was observed a handful of times. The rearrangement links TRBV6-5 to TRBJ2-2; TRBD2 matches 14 bases. CDR3 length: 17 amino acids. V dropped 6 bases and J dropped 7; count of bases not matched to a gene: 10. Germline CDR1 MNHEY, CDR2 SVGAGI. CDR3 nucleotides: TGTGCCAGCAGCCTCCGACTAGCGGGGGGGAGGGACGGGGAGCTGTTTTTT. Translation: CASSLRLAGGRDGELFF.

This clonotype rates as medium-sized. The V call is TRBV9, the J call TRBJ2-3; the D is unclear. The CDR3 spans 15 residues. V lost 4 bases and J 2 bases, leaving 14 bases between the germline ends. Germline V gene lookup returns CDR1 SGDLS and CDR2 YYNGEE. CDR3 sequence: CASSSRSPYTDTQYF. CDR3 nucleotide sequence: TGTGCCAGCAGCTCCCGAAGCCCCTACACAGATACGCAGTATTTT.

The chain employs TRBV10-3 and TRBJ2-6; D ambiguous. The CDR3 covers 15 residues. From germline, CDR1 is ENHRY and CDR2 SYGVKD. V lost 6 bases and J 0 bases, leaving 9 bases between the germline ends. The CDR3 spells CAISAAHSGANVLTF. CDR3 DNA sequence: TGTGCCATCAGCGCAGCGCACTCTGGGGCCAACGTCCTGACTTTC.

In this sample, this clonotype is medium-sized (0.01 to 0.1%). This chain joins TRBV7-6 and TRBJ2-3; D not resolved. The CDR3 totals 14 residues. Germline V CDR1 and CDR2: SGHVS, FNYEAQ. V was pared by 1 base and J by 1 base, with 6 bases between. CDR3 in DNA: TGTGCCAGCAGCTTAGGGACGGGCACAGATACGCAGTATTTT. It is translated as CASSLGTGTDTQYF.

Within the sample, this clonotype is large. V and J are TRBV5-1 and TRBJ2-1; TRBD1 matches 10 bases. CDR3 length equals 14 residues. V was clipped by 6 bases and J by 9 bases; unmatched bases: 9. From germline, CDR1 is SGHRS and CDR2 YFSETQ. CDR3 nucleotides: TGCGCCAGCACCCTCTGGGACAGGGGTAGTGAGCAGTTCTTC. Encoded protein: CASTLWDRGSEQFF.

The chain is built from TRBV4-1 and TRBJ2-2; no clear D. This CDR3 has 14 amino acids. The germline V gene encodes CDR1 MGHRA and CDR2 YSYEKL. The V end was cut by 1 base, the J end by 2 bases, with 5 bases between. The DNA of the CDR3 is TGCGCCAGCAGCCAAGTAATTAACACCGGGGAGCTGTTTTTT. Translated, it gives CASSQVINTGELFF.

In its sample, this clonotype was seen many times. V is TRBV6-1 and J is TRBJ1-2; tentatively, D is TRBD1 (5 bases). Trimming pared 1 base from V and 4 bases from J, leaving 10 bases between. The CDR3 extends over 14 amino acids. Germline CDR1 is MNHNS and CDR2 is SASEGT. The chain's CDR3 is CASSEEGTGYGYTF. The CDR3 nucleotides read TGTGCCAGCAGTGAAGAGGGGACGGGCTATGGCTACACCTTC.